The clone carrying this T cell receptor (beta chain) was picked up a small number of times. CDR1 GTSNPN and CDR2 SVGIG come from the germline V gene (reference sequence). V lost 0 bases and J lost 5; bases outside the gene matches: 4. This CDR3 is 15 amino acids long. The data belong to a study of T cells in Graves' hyperthyroidism and ophthalmopathy. TCR beta CDR3 sequences were amplified from RNA transcripts. The primer set for the first-round RT-PCR of the TCR CDR3 was HTBI. MiXCR was run by TCRdb on the multiplex PCR reads, yielding one entry per CDR3 protein. The sample carries 550,000 to 700,000 distinct CDR3 sequences, around 42% recorded once.

The sequencing input was peripheral blood or thyroid tissue (not recorded which). The chain couples TRBV30 to TRBJ2-7; 13 bases agree with TRBD2. The source is an adult woman with Graves' disease, either hyperthyroidism or ophthalmopathy (not recorded which). The chain's CDR3 is CAWSVGTSGTDEQYF. CDR3 bases: TGTGCCTGGAGTGTAGGGACTAGCGGGACCGACGAGCAGTACTTC.